This record covers a single T cell receptor beta chain. At one of its ends the junction is not consistent with the germline gene, which may arise from a read error. Germline CDR1 is MNHEY and CDR2 is SVGAGI. The CDR3 sequence is 14 residues long. The table came from immunoSEQ multiplex PCR; TCRdb's copy has only in-frame clones and leaves some out. This sample has around 80,000 clones, with roughly 98% found just once. These data originate in a study of technical replicates of blood from several donors. The TCR originated in a human donor in good health. The sequencing input was T cells isolated from PBMCs. The gene calls are TRBV6-5 and TRBJ1-1; D possibly corresponds to TRBD1 (6 bases). Written as DNA, the CDR3 is TGTGCCAGCAGTAACTCAGTGGGGGGGGCAAGCGCTTTCTTT. Translated, it gives CASSNSVGGASAFF.